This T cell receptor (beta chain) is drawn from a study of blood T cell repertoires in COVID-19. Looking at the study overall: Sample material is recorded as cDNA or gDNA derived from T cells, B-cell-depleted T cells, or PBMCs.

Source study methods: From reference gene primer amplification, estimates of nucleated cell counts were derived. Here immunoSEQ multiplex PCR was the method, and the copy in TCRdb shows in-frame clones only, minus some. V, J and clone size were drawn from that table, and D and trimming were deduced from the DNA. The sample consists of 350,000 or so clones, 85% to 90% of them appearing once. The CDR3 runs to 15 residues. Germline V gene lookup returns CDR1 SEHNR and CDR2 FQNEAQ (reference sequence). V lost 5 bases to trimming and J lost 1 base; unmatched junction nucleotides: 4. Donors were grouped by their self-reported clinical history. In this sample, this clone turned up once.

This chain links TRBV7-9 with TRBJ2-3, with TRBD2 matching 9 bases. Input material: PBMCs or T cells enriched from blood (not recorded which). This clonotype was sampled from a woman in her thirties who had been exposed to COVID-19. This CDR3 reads CASSPWTSGTDTQYF. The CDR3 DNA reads TGTGCCAGCAGCCCATGGACTAGCGGCACAGATACGCAGTATTTT.